This T cell receptor beta chain came from a study of molecular identifiers for immune sequencing clone quantification. The CDR3 has 12 residues. V dropped 7 bases and J dropped 2 bases, with 7 bases sitting between them. One entry per CDR3 protein results from TCRdb running MiXCR on the PCR reads. Counted here are about 320,000 distinct CDR3 sequences, about 22% occurring once; the ten biggest clones make up around 0.76%. This clonotype was picked up a small number of times. What was sequenced was naive CD8+ T cells from blood, with Jurkat cell RNA spiked in. Subset indicated: FACS-sorted CD8+CD4-CCR7+CD45RA+ naive T cells. The chain is built from TRBV12-3 or TRBV12-4 and TRBJ2-3; D gene unclear. The sequence derives from a human donor in good health. Some libraries in this study had Jurkat cell RNA spiked in. The CDR3 DNA reads as TGTGCCAGCACCATTGCCACAGATACGCAGTATTTT. This sequence encodes CASTIATDTQYF.